This section outlines one T cell receptor (beta chain) sequence together with its context. An end of the junction differs from the germline gene, which may be a read error. In the same sample, other DNA sequences code for this CDR3. The PCR made use of 60 Vbeta and 13 Jbeta primers. Original methodology: The count from a later analysis was 60 million to 85 million unique TCR beta chains, 9 million to 12 million of them shared. TCRdb's table, derived via immunoSEQ multiplex PCR, lists solely in-frame clones and lacks some. That table is the source of V, J and clone size, and D and trimming were worked out from the DNA. The data show some 120,000 clones, with roughly 74% seen just once and over 3.5% held by the top ten. This CDR3 contains 13 residues. CDR1 is SQVTM, CDR2 ANQGSEA, per germline. The sample belongs to a study of cytomegalovirus exposure and HLA in healthy donors.

The receptor's source is a woman in her forties or fifties in good health and CMV-seropositive. Sequencing input: PBMCs. The chain has TRBV29-1 and TRBJ1-3; 7 nucleotides agree with TRBD1. CDR3 sequence (DNA): TGCAGCGTTGGAAGGACAGGTGGAAACACTATATATTTT. Residues: CSVGRTGGNTIYF.